Below, one T cell receptor beta chain is given with its context. What it binds is not known. The data stem from a study of T cell responses to AZD1222 COVID-19 vaccine. J was trimmed by 0 bases and V by 4 bases; bases with no gene match: 3. The V gene's germline CDR1 is MGHRA and CDR2 YSYEKL. This CDR3 region has 16 residues. The table came from immunoSEQ multiplex PCR; TCRdb's copy has only in-frame clones and leaves some out. The sample holds more than 90,000 clones, almost 90% seen once. Overall study results and limits: Spike-specific TCRs gained breadth and depth after people received two AZD1222 doses. White British people made up most donors, females outnumbered males, and clonal diversity was possibly underestimated. Vaccine-related CD4 TCRs covered spike, predominating at 160-218 and 743-854. Seropositive status at baseline applied to only 6 or 7 AZD1222 recipients.

V and J are TRBV4-1 and TRBJ2-2; 9 bases align to TRBD1. The sample was peripheral blood, taken 28 days after the second AZD1222 dose. This TCR was recovered from an adult who received the AZD1222 COVID-19 vaccine. Here the CDR3 DNA reads TGCGCCAGCAGCCGGACAGGGGCTTCGAACACCGGGGAGCTGTTTTTT. It is translated as CASSRTGASNTGELFF.